What follows is one T cell receptor (beta chain) and its context. The V gene's germline CDR1 is SGHRS and CDR2 YFSETQ. The length of the CDR3 is 16 residues. The V end was cut by 3 bases, the J end by 0 bases, with 12 bases between. The data originate from a study of response to subunit inactivated influenza vaccine. MiXCR, run by TCRdb on the RT-PCR reads, gives a single entry per CDR3 protein. Among about 700,000 distinct CDR3 sequences listed, 15% to 17% were seen once. This specimen consisted of PBMCs from blood, obtained 11 to 12 days after vaccination. The rearrangement uses TRBV5-1 and TRBJ2-2; tentatively, D is TRBD1 (6 bases). The sequence came from a man aged 45-60 years who received an inactivated influenza vaccine. For the CDR3, the DNA is TGCGCCAGCAGCTGGGTGGACAGTCCGAACACCGGGGAGCTGTTTTTT. The encoded protein is CASSWVDSPNTGELFF.